These 19 T cell receptor beta chains were sequenced from one sample in a study of T cells in Graves' hyperthyroidism and ophthalmopathy (dated by TCRdb to between 2018 and 2021). Receptor libraries were prepared by multiplex PCR. Sequencing relied on an Illumina HiSeq 2000. The TCR beta CDR3 regions were amplified from the RNA transcripts. A first-round RT-PCR of the TCR CDR3 used the HTBI primer set with the Qiagen OneStep RT-PCR kit. TCRdb passed the public sequencing reads through fastp at Q25 and MiXCR, retaining productive beta sequences. Here each entry gathers all rows of one CDR3 protein and keeps the most common genes and DNA. The sample table holds about 640,000 distinct CDR3 sequences, of which about 20% were seen once. The ten largest clones take up 34% of the sample. The specimen sequenced was blood. All receptors derive from a man aged 30-40 years with Graves' ophthalmopathy.

The chain recombines TRBV4-3 with TRBJ2-7; D might be TRBD1 (5 bases). Trimming took off 2 bases at V and 6 bases at J, with 17 bases between the two ends. CDR3 size: 15 residues. The germline gives CDR1 LGHNA, CDR2 YSLEER. CDR3 coding DNA: TGCGCCAGCAGCCAAACGAGTTTCGAAAGGGGCGAGCAGTACTTC. It encodes CASSQTSFERGEQYF.

This clonotype was found many times. The chain joins TRBV5-1 to TRBJ2-1; D perhaps matches TRBD1 (6 bases). This CDR3 contains 13 residues. Germline V CDR1 and CDR2: SGHRS, YFSETQ. V lost 3 bases and J lost 8, with 12 bases in between. The CDR3 coding sequence is TGCGCCAGCAGCTGGAACAGGGACGATGAGCAGTTCTTC. Protein sequence: CASSWNRDDEQFF.

To note about this clonotype: A read error may produce the germline difference seen at one junction end. The chain carries TRBV5-1 and TRBJ2-1; TRBD1 aligns across 9 bases. The CDR3 loop spans 14 amino acids. Per germline, CDR1 SGHRS and CDR2 YFSETQ. CDR3 residues: CATTDRGKWNEQFF. CDR3 in DNA: TGTGCCACCACGGACAGGGGTAAGTGGAATGAGCAGTTCTTC.

In this sample, this clonotype turned up a few times. The CDR3 region has the DNA TGTGCCAGCGAGTGGTTCCGGCCGCTCACCGGGGAGCTGTTTTTT. It translates to CASEWFRPLTGELFF. V is TRBV6-1 and J is TRBJ2-2; unclear D gene. Germline values: CDR1 MNHNS, CDR2 SASEGT. The CDR3 runs to 15 residues. V shed 8 bases and J shed 4 bases, with 17 bases lying between them.

This chain connects TRBV18 to TRBJ1-2; the D gene is possibly TRBD1 (6 bases). V was cut by 0 bases and J by 4 bases, with 15 bases left in between. Looked up from germline, CDR1 is KGHSH and CDR2 is LQKENI. The CDR3 has 16 amino acids. The DNA of the CDR3 is TGTGCCAGCTCACCACCGGGTTGGACAGAAGGCTATGGCTACACCTTC. Protein: CASSPPGWTEGYGYTF.

This clonotype was recorded a few times. The chain joins TRBV7-2 to TRBJ2-7; D is unclear. Germline V gene sequence: CDR1 SGHTA, CDR2 FQGNSA. Trimming left V 2 bases short and J 3 bases short, with 14 bases between. This CDR3 region has 15 residues. The CDR3 DNA follows: TGTGCCAGCAGCTTACCTCCAGGAACCCTCTACGAGCAGTACTTC. It specifies CASSLPPGTLYEQYF.

CDR3 in DNA: TGTGCCAGCACCCCTTCTAGCGGGAGAGGGCAGTACTTC. This gives the protein CASTPSSGRGQYF. The V gene is TRBV27, the J gene TRBJ2-7; 10 positions agree with TRBD2. The CDR3 is 13 amino acids. V shed 7 bases and J 9 bases; nucleotides not matched to a gene: 9. Germline CDR1 MNHEY, CDR2 SMNVEV (reference sequence).

A remark on this clonotype: Just one base apart from a much larger clone, this may be a read error. This CDR3 fails to terminate in the conserved phenylalanine or tryptophan, so it likely reflects a read error. V is TRBV15 and J is TRBJ1-1; D remains ambiguous. The V gene lost 2 bases and the J gene lost 1 base, with 8 bases spanning the gap. The CDR3 loop spans 14 amino acids. In germline, CDR1 is LNHNV, CDR2 YYDKDF (reference sequence). CDR3 residues: CATSRSRANTEAFS. In DNA form, the CDR3 reads TGTGCCACCAGCAGATCCCGAGCGAACACTGAAGCTTTCTCT.

The chain couples TRBV29-1 to TRBJ2-3, with TRBD2 matching over 13 bases. CDR3 length equals 15 residues. V lost 6 bases and J lost 4; bases outside the gene matches: 7. Germline V gene lookup returns CDR1 SQVTM and CDR2 ANQGSEA. In DNA form, the CDR3 reads TGCAGCGTGGATCCGGGACTAGCGGGATCAGATACGCAGTATTTT. Translating it yields CSVDPGLAGSDTQYF.

The V and J genes are TRBV20-1 and TRBJ2-7; 7 bases fit TRBD2. CDR1 DFQATT and CDR2 SNEGSKA come from the germline V gene (reference sequence). The CDR3 sequence is 15 residues long. V lost 2 bases to trimming and J lost 3 bases; unmatched junction nucleotides: 10. The CDR3 protein is CSARFAGLGRYEQYF. The CDR3 bases are TGCAGTGCTAGATTTGCAGGACTAGGGCGCTACGAGCAGTACTTC.

This chain uses TRBV5-1 with TRBJ2-1, with 11 bases fitting TRBD2. Germline CDR1 reads SGHRS; CDR2 reads YFSETQ. V shed 1 base and J 5 bases; nucleotides not matched to a gene: 8. The CDR3 extends over 17 amino acids. The DNA of the CDR3 is TGCGCCAGCAGCTTGTCCCCTCTAGCGGGAGGTAACAATGAGCAGTTCTTC. Protein sequence: CASSLSPLAGGNNEQFF.

This rearrangement joins TRBV24-1 to TRBJ2-3; 8 bases map to TRBD1. Trimming at V came to 11 bases and at J to 1 base, leaving 16 bases not matched to a gene. Germline-derived CDR1 and CDR2 are KGHDR and SFDVKD. The CDR3 has 17 amino acids. The DNA of the CDR3 is TGTGCCAGCAGCTTTCTTCCCGGGACAGGACGCACAGATACGCAGTATTTT. It codes for CASSFLPGTGRTDTQYF.

This clonotype was counted a few times. The chain employs TRBV10-3 and TRBJ2-1; D not certain. CDR3 length: 17 residues. In germline, CDR1 is ENHRY, CDR2 SYGVKD. V lost 6 bases and J lost 5, with 23 bases in between. The CDR3: CAIRSADHSKINNEQFF. DNA for the CDR3: TGTGCCATCAGATCGGCGGATCACTCTAAAATAAACAATGAGCAGTTCTTC.

The table lists this clonotype with a few counts. This chain joins TRBV29-1 and TRBJ2-3; 12 bases map to TRBD2. J was trimmed by 5 bases and V by 7 bases; bases with no gene match: 7. The CDR3 is 14 amino acids. Germline CDR1 reads SQVTM; CDR2 reads ANQGSEA. This chain's CDR3 is CSGLTSGSQDTQYF. CDR3 DNA sequence: TGCAGCGGATTGACTAGCGGGAGTCAAGATACGCAGTATTTT.

J is TRBJ2-7 and V is TRBV6-5, with 7 nucleotides matching TRBD1. This CDR3 region has 15 residues. V was pared by 2 bases and J by 0 bases, with 4 bases of the junction left unmatched. Per the germline V gene, CDR1 is MNHEY and CDR2 is SVGAGI. DNA for the CDR3: TGTGCCAGCAGTTACAGACAGGGAACCTCCTACGAGCAGTACTTC. Amino acids: CASSYRQGTSYEQYF.

V usage is TRBV6-6 and J usage is TRBJ2-2; D ambiguous. The CDR3 extends over 16 amino acids. Germline V gene data show CDR1 as MNHNY and CDR2 as SVGAGI (reference sequence). V was shortened by 0 bases and J by 0 bases, with 8 bases between the two germline ends. The CDR3 reads CASSYSVPTNTGELFF. The CDR3 DNA follows: TGTGCCAGCAGTTACTCGGTGCCCACGAACACCGGGGAGCTGTTTTTT.

This clonotype was seen ten or more times. The rearrangement links TRBV3-1 to TRBJ1-1, with D possibly matching TRBD1 (6 bases). The CDR3 sequence is 14 residues long. The germline V and J ends were trimmed by 1 base and 5 bases, with 11 bases remaining between them. The V gene's germline CDR1 is LGHDT and CDR2 YNNKEL (reference sequence). Here the CDR3 reads CASSQGGGVTEAFF. The CDR3 bases are TGTGCCAGCAGCCAAGGAGGGGGAGTGACTGAAGCTTTCTTT. The variable domain in full, completed from reference TRBV3-1 and TRBJ1-1, reads DTAVSQTPKYLVTQMGNDKSIKCEQNLGHDTMYWYKQDSKKFLKIMFSYNNKELIINETVPNRFSPKSPDKAHLNLHINSLELGDSAVYFCASSQGGGVTEAFFGQGTRLTVV.

This clonotype was seen just once. A much larger clone lies one base from this, so it may be a read error. V gene TRBV28 combines with J gene TRBJ2-7; 7 nucleotides align to TRBD2. Germline values: CDR1 MDHEN, CDR2 SYDVKM. This CDR3 region has 15 residues. The junction had 16 bases not matched to a gene; V was cut back by 7 bases and J by 7 bases. CDR3 DNA sequence: TGTGCCAGCACCTCTAAGCGGGGCGGCGTAAGTGAGCAGTACTTC. It codes for CASTSKRGGVSEQYF.

The sample holds many counts of this clonotype. The chain couples TRBV4-1 to TRBJ2-7, with 7 positions matching TRBD1. Germline V CDR1 and CDR2: MGHRA, YSYEKL. V lost 1 base, J lost 4 bases, and 4 bases stayed unmatched. The CDR3 spans 14 residues. As DNA, the CDR3 is TGCGCCAGCAGCCAAGGGGACAGATCATACGAGCAGTACTTC. Its translation: CASSQGDRSYEQYF.